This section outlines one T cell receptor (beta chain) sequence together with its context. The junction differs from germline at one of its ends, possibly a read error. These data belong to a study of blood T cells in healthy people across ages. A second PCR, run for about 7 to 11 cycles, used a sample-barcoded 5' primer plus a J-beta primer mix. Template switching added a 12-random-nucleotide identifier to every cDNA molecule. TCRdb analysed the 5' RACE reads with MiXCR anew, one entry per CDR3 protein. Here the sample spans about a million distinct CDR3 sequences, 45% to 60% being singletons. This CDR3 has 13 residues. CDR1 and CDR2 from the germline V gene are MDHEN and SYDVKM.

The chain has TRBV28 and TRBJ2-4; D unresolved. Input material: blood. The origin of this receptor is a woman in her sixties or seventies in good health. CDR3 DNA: TGTGCCGGCAGTCACGGACGGGTAAACATTCAGTACTTC. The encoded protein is CAGSHGRVNIQYF.